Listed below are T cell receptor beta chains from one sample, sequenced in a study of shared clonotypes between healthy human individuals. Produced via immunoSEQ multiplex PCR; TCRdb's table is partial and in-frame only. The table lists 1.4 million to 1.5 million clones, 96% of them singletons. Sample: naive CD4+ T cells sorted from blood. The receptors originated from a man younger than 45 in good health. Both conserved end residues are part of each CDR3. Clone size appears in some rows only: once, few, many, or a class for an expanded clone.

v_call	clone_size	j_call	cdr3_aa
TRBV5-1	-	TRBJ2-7	CASRNSGSSYEQYF
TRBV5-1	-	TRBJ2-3	CASTPRGMEVDTQYF
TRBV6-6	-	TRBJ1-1	CASSPPTNTEAFF
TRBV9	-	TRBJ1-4	CASSADRATNEKLFF
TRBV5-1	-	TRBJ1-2	CASSDTGTGGVGGYTF
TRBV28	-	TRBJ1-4	CASSRDSTGEKLFF
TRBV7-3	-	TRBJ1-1	CASSLNGGREAFF
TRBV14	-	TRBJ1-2	CASSPRDTGIHTF
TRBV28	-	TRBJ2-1	CASTELGGGGEQFF
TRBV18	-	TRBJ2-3	CASSHSDGLTDTQYF
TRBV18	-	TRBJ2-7	CASSSTYEQYF
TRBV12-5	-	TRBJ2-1	CASGLGTDYNEQFF
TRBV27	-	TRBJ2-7	CASSFWGARAYEQYF
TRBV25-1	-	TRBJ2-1	CASSENTPGLAGGEQFF
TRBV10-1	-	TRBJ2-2	CASTLPTGTNTGELFF
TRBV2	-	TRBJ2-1	CASSEEASSFHEQFF
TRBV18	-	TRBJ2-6	CASSLLRGGTSGSLGANVLTF
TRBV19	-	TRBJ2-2	CASSGTSGSNTGELFF
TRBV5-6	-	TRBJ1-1	CASSFRAGAEAFF
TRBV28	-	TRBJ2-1	CASREIAGGPGNEQFF
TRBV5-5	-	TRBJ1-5	CASSLSYTNNQPQHF
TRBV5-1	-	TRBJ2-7	CASSLLAGGNTYEQYF
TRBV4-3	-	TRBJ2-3	CASSQRVSGRAADTQYF
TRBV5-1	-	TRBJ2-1	CASSLDAENNEQFF
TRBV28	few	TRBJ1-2	CASSSDRGRPWGYTF
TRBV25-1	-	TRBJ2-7	CASTGDSSLYEQYF
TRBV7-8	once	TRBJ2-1	CASSPSGSYNEQFF
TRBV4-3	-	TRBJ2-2	CASSQDPTGELFF
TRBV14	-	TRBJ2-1	CASSQSQLAVYNEQFF
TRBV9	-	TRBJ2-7	CASSVGLAGEYEQYF
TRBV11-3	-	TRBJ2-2	CASSKGLAGELFF
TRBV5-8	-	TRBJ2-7	CASSSRNDRTYEQYF
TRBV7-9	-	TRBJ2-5	CASSRGDRGNRETQYF
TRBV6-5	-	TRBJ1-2	CASSPDTGYTF
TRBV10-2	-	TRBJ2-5	CASSESRVRAERETQYF
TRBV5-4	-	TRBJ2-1	CASSPGTSGRNEQFF
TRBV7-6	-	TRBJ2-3	CASSPRYQGRRDTQYF
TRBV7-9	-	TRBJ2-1	CASSSFGGVKLDNEQFF